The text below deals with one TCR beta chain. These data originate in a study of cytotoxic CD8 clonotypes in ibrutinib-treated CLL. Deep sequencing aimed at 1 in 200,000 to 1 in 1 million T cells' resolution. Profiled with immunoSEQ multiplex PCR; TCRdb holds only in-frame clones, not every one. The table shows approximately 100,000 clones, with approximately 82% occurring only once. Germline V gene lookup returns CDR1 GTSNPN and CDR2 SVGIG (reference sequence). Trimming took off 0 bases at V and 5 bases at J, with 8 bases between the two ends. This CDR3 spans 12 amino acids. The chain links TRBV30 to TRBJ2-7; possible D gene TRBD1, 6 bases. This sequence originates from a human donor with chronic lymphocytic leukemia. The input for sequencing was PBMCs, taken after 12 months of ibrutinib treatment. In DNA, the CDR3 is TGTGCCTGGAGTGTAAGGGGGAACGAGCAGTACTTC. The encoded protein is CAWSVRGNEQYF.